A single sample is the source of the 8 T cell receptor beta chains below, sequenced in a study of T cell changes during pregnancy in multiple sclerosis (dated by TCRdb to between 2018 and 2020). The library relied on the immunoSEQ multiplex PCR assay. TCRdb holds this immuneACCESS table with in-frame rearrangements only. Some clones are missing; in checked studies, unresolved V genes explain under half, and the rest has no known cause. The sample table shows about 40,000 clones, and 89% are seen once. 0.45% to 0.65% of the sample goes to the ten largest clones. Sequencing used CD4+ T cells from peripheral blood mononuclear cells, obtained in the first trimester of pregnancy. The receptors were sampled from a female donor with multiple sclerosis, enrolled in a pregnancy study.

The chain employs TRBV4-2 and TRBJ1-2, with TRBD1 matching over 7 bases. The CDR3 is 15 amino acids. Germline CDR1 and CDR2: LGHNA and YNFKEQ. J was trimmed by 0 bases and V by 3 bases; bases with no gene match: 4. The CDR3 region is CASSQTGTANYGYTF. The CDR3 DNA sequence: TGTGCCAGCAGCCAGACCGGGACAGCTAACTATGGCTACACCTTC.

This clone came up once. The genes are TRBV19 and TRBJ2-3; 9 nucleotides match TRBD2. CDR1 and CDR2 (germline): LNHDA, SQIVND (reference sequence). The CDR3 has 15 amino acids. Unmatched junction bases numbered 6, after V lost 3 bases and J lost 5 bases. For the CDR3, the DNA is TGTGCCAGTAGTATGGAGCGGGGGGAAGGAGATACGCAGTATTTT. It yields the protein CASSMERGEGDTQYF.

The chain couples TRBV6-5 to TRBJ1-1, with D unclear. The V and J ends lost 2 bases and 5 bases respectively, with 18 bases between them. Germline lookup yields CDR1 MNHEY and CDR2 SVGAGI. This CDR3 is built from 16 residues. For the CDR3, the DNA is TGTGCCAGCAGTTACGGTCGGGGAAGGTTGGGGACTGAAGCTTTCTTT. Its protein product is CASSYGRGRLGTEAFF.

Note on this clone: Compared with germline, one end of the junction differs, possibly owing to a read error. This rearrangement joins TRBV5-1 to TRBJ1-1; D remains unclear. Germline V lookup: CDR1 SGHRS, CDR2 YFSETQ. The CDR3 spans 14 residues. The CDR3 loop is CTSSFLSPNTEAFF. The CDR3 nucleotides are TGCACCAGCAGCTTTTTATCCCCGAACACTGAAGCTTTCTTT.

The chain links TRBV6-5 to TRBJ1-1; 7 nucleotides align to TRBD1. Germline V lookup: CDR1 MNHEY, CDR2 SVGAGI. The CDR3 runs to 14 residues. With V trimmed by 6 bases and J by 1 base, 5 bases remained unmatched. DNA for the CDR3: TGTGCCAGCAGACCACAGGGGCGGAACACTGAAGCTTTCTTT. Translated, it gives CASRPQGRNTEAFF.

V usage is TRBV19 and J usage is TRBJ1-2; D gene uncertain. Per the germline V gene, CDR1 is LNHDA and CDR2 is SQIVND (reference sequence). V lost 7 bases, J lost 6 bases, and 24 bases lay in between. The CDR3 totals 16 residues. The CDR3: CASNSGGSPFGHGYTF. The CDR3 DNA is TGTGCCAGTAACTCAGGTGGGAGCCCATTCGGCCATGGCTACACCTTC. Full variable domain (rest looked up from reference TRBV19 and TRBJ1-2): DGGITQSPKYLFRKEGQNVTLSCEQNLNHDAMYWYRQDPGQGLRLIYYSQIVNDFQKGDIAEGYSVSREKKESFPLTVTSAQKNPTAFYLCASNSGGSPFGHGYTFGSGTRLTVV.

V is TRBV5-8 and J is TRBJ1-1; 12 bases match TRBD1. The CDR3 sequence is 17 residues long. CDR1 and CDR2 from the germline V gene are SGHTS and YDEGEE. Trimming took 4 bases from V and 3 from J; bases not matched to a gene: 10. In nucleotides, the CDR3 is TGTGCCAGCAGCCTTGGGACAGGGGGCGCGGGAGACACTGAAGCTTTCTTT. Translated: CASSLGTGGAGDTEAFF. Using reference TRBV5-8 and TRBJ1-1 for the parts outside the CDR3, the full variable domain is EAGVTQSPTHLIKTRGQQATLRCSPISGHTSVYWYQQALGLGLQFLLWYDEGEERNRGNFPPRFSGRQFPNYSSELNVNALELEDSALYLCASSLGTGGAGDTEAFFGQGTRLTVV.

The chain has TRBV6-6 and TRBJ2-5, with 7 bases matching TRBD1. This CDR3 is 16 amino acids long. The V and J ends lost 6 bases and 1 base, in that order; junction bases with no gene match: 11. The V gene's germline CDR1 is MNHNY and CDR2 SVGAGI (reference sequence). The CDR3 sequence is CASRLGQINFQETQYF. DNA for the CDR3: TGTGCCAGCAGGTTGGGACAGATAAATTTCCAAGAGACCCAGTACTTC.